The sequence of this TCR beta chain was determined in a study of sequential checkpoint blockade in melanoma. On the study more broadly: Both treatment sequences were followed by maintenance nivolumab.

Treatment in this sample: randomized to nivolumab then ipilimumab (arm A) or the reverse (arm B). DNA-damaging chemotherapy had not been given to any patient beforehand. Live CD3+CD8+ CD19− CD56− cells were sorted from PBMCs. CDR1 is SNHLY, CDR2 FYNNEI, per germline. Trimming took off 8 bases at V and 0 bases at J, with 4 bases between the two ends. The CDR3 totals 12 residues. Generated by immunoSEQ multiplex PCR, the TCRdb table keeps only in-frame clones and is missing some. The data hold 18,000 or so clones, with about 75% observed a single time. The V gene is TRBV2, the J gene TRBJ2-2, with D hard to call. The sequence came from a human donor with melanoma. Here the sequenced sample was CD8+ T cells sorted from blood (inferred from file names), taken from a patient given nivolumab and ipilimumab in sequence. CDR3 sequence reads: CASESNTGELFF. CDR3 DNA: TGTGCCAGCGAGTCGAACACCGGGGAGCTGTTTTTT.